The rows below give T cell receptor beta chains drawn from one sample of a study of T cells after yellow fever vaccination. One entry per CDR3 protein, called by TCRdb with MiXCR from the 5' RACE reads. The sample lists about 550,000 distinct CDR3 sequences; 15% to 20% were seen once. Specimen: PBMCs, collected 15 days after the yellow fever booster vaccination. The receptors originated from a man aged 30-40 years who received the YFV17D yellow fever vaccine. Both conserved end residues are part of each CDR3. Each record gives: V gene, clone size, J gene, D gene, CDR3 protein, CDR3 DNA. D genes are given only for firm matches. The listing skips clone size in some rows; elsewhere it reads once, few, many or a size class.

TRBV29-1	NA	TRBJ2-7	TRBD1	CSARQGRGQYF	TGCAGCGCCAGACAGGGGCGGGGGCAGTACTTC
TRBV7-9	many	TRBJ2-2	TRBD1	CASTPGTGANTGELFF	TGTGCCAGCACCCCCGGAACAGGGGCGAACACCGGGGAGCTGTTTTTT
TRBV12-3/TRBV12-4	NA	TRBJ1-4	NA	CASRKQTSSEKLFF	TGTGCCAGCAGAAAACAGACCAGCAGCGAAAAACTGTTTTTT
TRBV20-1	few	TRBJ1-1	TRBD1	CSARDGTEKGAFF	TGCAGTGCTAGAGACGGGACAGAAAAGGGGGCTTTCTTT
TRBV7-2	many	TRBJ2-7	TRBD1	CASSLNRGTYEQYF	TGTGCCAGCAGTTTAAACAGGGGAACCTACGAGCAGTACTTC
TRBV19	NA	TRBJ2-1	TRBD2	CASSPWVREGRYEQFF	TGTGCCAGTAGTCCGTGGGTGCGGGAGGGCCGGTATGAGCAGTTCTTC
TRBV30	few	TRBJ1-5	NA	CAWSGDGNQPQHF	TGTGCCTGGAGTGGCGACGGGAATCAGCCCCAGCATTTT
TRBV7-2	NA	TRBJ2-2	NA	CASSPFPRLRELFF	TGTGCCAGCAGCCCGTTTCCACGGCTCCGGGAGCTGTTTTTT
TRBV7-2	NA	TRBJ2-1	TRBD1	CASSPDRGGYNEQFF	TGTGCCAGCAGCCCTGACAGGGGGGGGTACAATGAGCAGTTCTTC
TRBV18	few	TRBJ2-1	TRBD2	CASSPRAGAYNEQFF	TGTGCCAGCTCACCACGGGCGGGAGCCTACAATGAGCAGTTCTTC
TRBV6-5	NA	TRBJ2-7	NA	CASSYSRPRGPLNYEQYF	TGTGCCAGCAGTTACTCTCGCCCCCGCGGACCGCTCAACTACGAGCAGTACTTC
TRBV12-3/TRBV12-4	NA	TRBJ2-2	NA	CASSARQGGTGELFF	TGTGCCAGCAGTGCCCGACAGGGAGGCACCGGGGAGCTGTTTTTT
TRBV27	many	TRBJ1-1	NA	CASSLSGGHADTEAFF	TGTGCCAGCAGCCTTTCGGGGGGCCACGCAGACACTGAAGCTTTCTTT
TRBV6-2/TRBV6-3	NA	TRBJ2-5	TRBD2	CASGASGYQETQYF	TGTGCCAGCGGTGCTAGCGGATACCAAGAGACCCAGTACTTC
TRBV27	NA	TRBJ1-2	NA	CATKPLGSTAYGYTF	TGTGCCACCAAACCACTCGGCTCGACAGCCTATGGCTACACCTTC
TRBV20-1	NA	TRBJ2-1	NA	CTPKANSRYEQFF	TGCACCCCTAAAGCGAATAGCAGGTATGAGCAGTTCTTC
TRBV5-1	NA	TRBJ2-5	NA	CARPRGAAAQETQYF	TGCGCCAGGCCACGGGGGGCCGCGGCCCAAGAGACCCAGTACTTC
TRBV20-1	NA	TRBJ2-7	TRBD2	CSARASGFYEQYF	TGCAGTGCTAGAGCTAGCGGATTCTACGAGCAGTACTTC
TRBV29-1	few	TRBJ2-7	NA	CSVEGDYEQYF	TGCAGCGTTGAAGGGGACTACGAGCAGTACTTC
TRBV12-3/TRBV12-4	NA	TRBJ2-7	TRBD2	CASSLAPAGAYEQYF	TGTGCCAGCAGTTTAGCCCCAGCGGGAGCTTACGAGCAGTACTTC
TRBV15	NA	TRBJ2-4	NA	CATSREGPIAKNIQYF	TGTGCCACCAGCAGAGAAGGGCCAATAGCCAAAAACATTCAGTACTTC
TRBV20-1	few	TRBJ1-2	NA	CSAREANYGYTF	TGCAGTGCCAGGGAAGCTAACTATGGCTACACCTTC
TRBV24-1	NA	TRBJ2-1	NA	CATRKHEKQFF	TGTGCCACCAGGAAACATGAGAAGCAGTTCTTC
TRBV28	few	TRBJ2-7	TRBD1	CATRLTGGSYEQYF	TGTGCCACCCGGCTGACAGGGGGCTCCTACGAGCAGTACTTC
TRBV7-2	NA	TRBJ2-3	NA	CASSTRSSTDTQYF	TGTGCCAGCAGCACCAGATCTAGCACAGATACGCAGTATTTT
TRBV14	few	TRBJ2-5	TRBD2	CASSRLAGAETQYF	TGTGCCAGCAGCCGGCTAGCGGGAGCAGAGACCCAGTACTTC
TRBV12-3/TRBV12-4	few	TRBJ2-3	NA	CASRYAPGEGVTDTQYF	TGTGCCAGCAGATACGCCCCGGGGGAGGGGGTCACAGATACGCAGTATTTT
TRBV18	NA	TRBJ1-2	NA	CASSPSDSPLGYGYTF	TGTGCCAGCTCACCCTCGGACAGCCCCCTGGGCTATGGCTACACCTTC
TRBV11-2	many	TRBJ1-4	NA	CASSSLGEKLFF	TGTGCCAGCAGCTCCCTTGGCGAAAAACTGTTTTTT
TRBV29-1	few	TRBJ2-5	NA	CSGGGLETQYF	TGCAGCGGTGGGGGGCTCGAGACCCAGTACTTC
TRBV29-1	NA	TRBJ2-1	TRBD1	CSVDTGDEQFF	TGCAGCGTTGATACAGGGGATGAGCAGTTCTTC
TRBV28	NA	TRBJ2-6	TRBD1	CASSLRTGITFGANVLTF	TGTGCCAGCAGTTTGAGGACAGGGATCACTTTTGGGGCCAACGTCCTGACTTTC
TRBV9	few	TRBJ2-1	TRBD2	CASTRRLAGDNEQFF	TGTGCCAGCACCCGTAGACTAGCGGGAGACAATGAGCAGTTCTTC
TRBV5-1	NA	TRBJ2-4	TRBD2	CASSLNPAREGIQYF	TGCGCCAGCAGCCTAAATCCGGCCAGGGAGGGCATTCAGTACTTC
TRBV19	NA	TRBJ2-3	NA	CASSIEVFDTQYF	TGTGCCAGTAGTATTGAGGTCTTCGATACGCAGTATTTT
TRBV18	NA	TRBJ2-3	NA	CASSLVGAGTDTQYF	TGTGCCAGCTCACTTGTCGGGGCCGGCACAGATACGCAGTATTTT
TRBV25-1	NA	TRBJ2-7	NA	CASSGVGYYEQYF	TGTGCCAGCAGTGGTGTAGGCTACTACGAGCAGTACTTC
TRBV12-3/TRBV12-4	few	TRBJ2-1	TRBD2	CASSGLRLLIAGGRNEQFF	TGTGCCAGCAGTGGTCTACGACTTTTAATAGCGGGAGGTCGCAATGAGCAGTTCTTC
TRBV6-1	few	TRBJ2-1	NA	CASSPSVRKISYNEQFF	TGTGCCAGCAGTCCGTCCGTTCGGAAGATCTCCTACAATGAGCAGTTCTTC
TRBV19	NA	TRBJ2-6	NA	CASSMGRGRGANVLTF	TGTGCCAGTAGTATGGGCCGGGGGCGAGGGGCCAACGTCCTGACTTTC
TRBV6-5	few	TRBJ2-3	NA	CASSYRGSSWGDTQYF	TGTGCCAGCAGTTACCGGGGCAGCAGTTGGGGTGATACGCAGTATTTT
TRBV20-1	NA	TRBJ2-1	NA	CSARDINPRAYNEQFF	TGCAGTGCTAGAGATATTAACCCGAGGGCCTACAATGAGCAGTTCTTC
TRBV4-3	few	TRBJ1-1	TRBD1	CASSQTGTGPPEAFF	TGCGCCAGCAGCCAAACCGGGACAGGGCCTCCTGAAGCTTTCTTT
TRBV7-2	NA	TRBJ2-5	NA	CASSLRPTLAQYF	TGTGCCAGCAGCTTACGGCCTACACTGGCCCAGTACTTC
TRBV28	few	TRBJ2-3	TRBD2	CASSLIASGRQDTQYF	TGTGCCAGCAGTTTGATCGCTAGCGGGCGACAGGATACGCAGTATTTT
TRBV19	few	TRBJ2-1	NA	CASRRQAEVSYNEQFF	TGTGCCAGTAGAAGACAGGCCGAGGTGTCCTACAATGAGCAGTTCTTC
TRBV20-1	few	TRBJ2-3	NA	CSARGGPSDTQYF	TGCAGTGCTAGGGGCGGGCCCTCAGATACGCAGTATTTT
TRBV24-1	NA	TRBJ2-3	TRBD1	CATSDLKGATTDTQYF	TGTGCCACCAGTGATTTGAAGGGGGCTACCACAGATACGCAGTATTTT
TRBV12-3/TRBV12-4	few	TRBJ2-3	NA	CASSFIGLTDTQYF	TGTGCCAGCAGTTTCATCGGGTTGACAGATACGCAGTATTTT
TRBV7-3	many	TRBJ2-1	NA	CASSMIGGASYNEQFF	TGTGCCAGCAGCATGATCGGAGGGGCCTCCTACAATGAGCAGTTCTTC
TRBV4-3	few	TRBJ2-7	NA	CASSQAVSYEQYF	TGCGCCAGCAGCCAAGCCGTATCCTACGAGCAGTACTTC
TRBV10-2	NA	TRBJ2-7	TRBD2	CASISGASGSPEQYF	TGCGCCAGCATCTCCGGGGCTAGCGGATCTCCGGAGCAGTACTTC
TRBV28	NA	TRBJ2-1	NA	CASSPMGFGSSSYNEQFF	TGTGCCAGCAGTCCCATGGGGTTTGGCAGTAGCTCCTACAATGAGCAGTTCTTC
TRBV20-1	NA	TRBJ1-5	NA	CSGSLLSRPQHF	TGCAGTGGGAGCCTCTTATCCCGGCCCCAGCATTTT
TRBV19	NA	TRBJ2-7	NA	CASSNPALPSYGQYF	TGTGCCAGTAGTAACCCGGCCCTTCCATCCTACGGACAGTACTTC
TRBV27	few	TRBJ2-5	NA	CASSPKVGETQYF	TGTGCCAGCAGCCCCAAGGTGGGCGAGACCCAGTACTTC
TRBV12-3/TRBV12-4	NA	TRBJ2-2	NA	CASIEGAPGTGELFF	TGTGCCAGCATCGAAGGGGCCCCCGGCACCGGGGAGCTGTTTTTT